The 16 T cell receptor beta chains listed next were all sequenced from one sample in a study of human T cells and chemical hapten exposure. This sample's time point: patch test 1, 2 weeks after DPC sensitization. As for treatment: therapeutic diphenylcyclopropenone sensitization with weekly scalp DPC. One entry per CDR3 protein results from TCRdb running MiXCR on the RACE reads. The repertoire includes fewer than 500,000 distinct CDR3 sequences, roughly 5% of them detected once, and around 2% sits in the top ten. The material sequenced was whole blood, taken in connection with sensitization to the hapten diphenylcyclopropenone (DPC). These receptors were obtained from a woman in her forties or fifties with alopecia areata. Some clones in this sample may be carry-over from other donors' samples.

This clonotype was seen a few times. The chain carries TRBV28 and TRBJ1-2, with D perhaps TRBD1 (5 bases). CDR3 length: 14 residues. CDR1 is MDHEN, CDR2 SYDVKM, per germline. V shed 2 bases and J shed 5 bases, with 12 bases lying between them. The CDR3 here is CASSLGTTGYGYTF. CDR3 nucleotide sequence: TGTGCCAGCAGTTTAGGGACCACAGGATATGGCTACACCTTC.

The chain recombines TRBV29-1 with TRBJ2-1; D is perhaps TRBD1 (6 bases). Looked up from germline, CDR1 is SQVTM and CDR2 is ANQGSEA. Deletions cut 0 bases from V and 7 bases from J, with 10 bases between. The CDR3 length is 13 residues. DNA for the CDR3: TGCAGCGTTGAAGACAGGGGCAGAAATGAGCAGTTCTTC. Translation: CSVEDRGRNEQFF.

The CDR3 bases are TGTGCCAGCAGCTCTATTGGACTCAGCCAAGAGACCCAGTACTTC. This codes for CASSSIGLSQETQYF. The chain joins TRBV7-2 to TRBJ2-5; possibly TRBD2 for D (5 bases). The CDR3 has 15 residues. Looked up from germline, CDR1 is SGHTA and CDR2 is FQGNSA. V was trimmed by 4 bases and J by 1 base, leaving 13 bases between them. The variable domain in full, with the rest retrieved from reference TRBV7-2 and TRBJ2-5, is GAGVSQSPSNKVTEKGKDVELRCDPISGHTALYWYRQSLGQGLEFLIYFQGNSAPDKSGLPSDRFSAERTGGSVSTLTIQRTQQEDSAVYLCASSSIGLSQETQYFGPGTRLLVL.

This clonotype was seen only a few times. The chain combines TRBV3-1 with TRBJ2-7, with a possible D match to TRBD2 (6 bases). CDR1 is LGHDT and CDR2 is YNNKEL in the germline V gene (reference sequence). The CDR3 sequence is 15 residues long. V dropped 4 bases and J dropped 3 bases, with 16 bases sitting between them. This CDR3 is CASSLPGLPRYEQYF. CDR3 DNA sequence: TGTGCCAGCAGCCTACCGGGACTCCCCCGCTACGAGCAGTACTTC.

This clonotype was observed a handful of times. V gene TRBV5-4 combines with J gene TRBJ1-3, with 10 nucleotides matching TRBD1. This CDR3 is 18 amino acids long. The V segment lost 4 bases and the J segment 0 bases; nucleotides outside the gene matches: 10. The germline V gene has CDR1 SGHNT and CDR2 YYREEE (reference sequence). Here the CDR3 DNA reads TGTGCCAGCAGCCCGGGGGGACAGGGGACTCGCTCTGGAAACACCATATATTTT. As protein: CASSPGGQGTRSGNTIYF.

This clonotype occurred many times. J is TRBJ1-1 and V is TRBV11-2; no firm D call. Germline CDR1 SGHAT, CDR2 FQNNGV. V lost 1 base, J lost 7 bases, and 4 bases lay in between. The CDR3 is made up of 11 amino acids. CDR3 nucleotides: TGTGCCAGCAGCTTAGGGTTTGAAGCTTTCTTT. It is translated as CASSLGFEAFF.

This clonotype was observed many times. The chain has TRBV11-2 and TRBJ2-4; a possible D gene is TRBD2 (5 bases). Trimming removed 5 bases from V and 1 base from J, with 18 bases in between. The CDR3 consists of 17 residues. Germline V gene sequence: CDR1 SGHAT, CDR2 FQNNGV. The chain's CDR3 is CASSTRSSSVAKNIQYF. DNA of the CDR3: TGTGCCAGCAGCACCCGATCTAGCTCTGTCGCCAAAAACATTCAGTACTTC.

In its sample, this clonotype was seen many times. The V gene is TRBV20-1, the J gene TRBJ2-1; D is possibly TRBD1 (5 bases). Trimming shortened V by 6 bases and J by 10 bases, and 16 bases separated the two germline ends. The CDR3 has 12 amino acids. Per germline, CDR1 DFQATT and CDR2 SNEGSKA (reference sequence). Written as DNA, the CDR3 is TGCAGTGCGGTGATCAGGGTGCAGGAGCAGTTCTTC. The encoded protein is CSAVIRVQEQFF.

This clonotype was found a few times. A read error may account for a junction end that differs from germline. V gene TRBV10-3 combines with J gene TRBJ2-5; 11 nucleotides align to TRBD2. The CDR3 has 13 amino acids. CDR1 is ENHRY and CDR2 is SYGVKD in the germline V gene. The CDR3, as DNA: TGTGCCATCAGGGGGACTAGCGGAGAGGCCCAGTACTTC. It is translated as CAIRGTSGEAQYF.

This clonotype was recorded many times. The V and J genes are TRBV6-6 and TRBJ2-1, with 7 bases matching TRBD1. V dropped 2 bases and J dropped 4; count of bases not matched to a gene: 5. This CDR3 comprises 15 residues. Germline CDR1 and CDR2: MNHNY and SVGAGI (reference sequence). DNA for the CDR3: TGTGCCAGCAGTTACGTTTCAGGGGGTTACAATGAGCAGTTCTTC. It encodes CASSYVSGGYNEQFF.

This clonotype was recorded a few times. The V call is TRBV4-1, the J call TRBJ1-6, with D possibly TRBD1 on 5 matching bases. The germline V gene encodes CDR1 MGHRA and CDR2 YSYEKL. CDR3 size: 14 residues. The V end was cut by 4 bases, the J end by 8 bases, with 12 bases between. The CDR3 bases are TGCGCCAGCAGCCCGATTCAGGGACATTCACCCCTCCACTTT. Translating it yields CASSPIQGHSPLHF.

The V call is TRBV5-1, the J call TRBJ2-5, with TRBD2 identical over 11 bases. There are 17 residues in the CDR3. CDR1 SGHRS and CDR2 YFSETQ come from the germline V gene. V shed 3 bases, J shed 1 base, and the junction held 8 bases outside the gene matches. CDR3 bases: TGCGCCAGCAGCTCCGGCCAGCTAGCGGGGGGCCAAGAGACCCAGTACTTC. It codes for CASSSGQLAGGQETQYF.

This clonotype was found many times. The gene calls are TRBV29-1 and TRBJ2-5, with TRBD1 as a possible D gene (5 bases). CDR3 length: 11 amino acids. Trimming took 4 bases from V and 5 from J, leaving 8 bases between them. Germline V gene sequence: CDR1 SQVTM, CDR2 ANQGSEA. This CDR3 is CSVGTTETQYF. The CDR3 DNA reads TGCAGCGTTGGGACAACCGAGACCCAGTACTTC.

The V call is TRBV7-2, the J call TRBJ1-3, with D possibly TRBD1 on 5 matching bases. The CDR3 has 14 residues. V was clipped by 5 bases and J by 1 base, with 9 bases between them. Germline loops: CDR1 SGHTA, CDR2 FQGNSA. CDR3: CASSPTDSGNTIYF. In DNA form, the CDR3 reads TGTGCCAGCAGCCCGACAGATTCTGGAAACACCATATATTTT. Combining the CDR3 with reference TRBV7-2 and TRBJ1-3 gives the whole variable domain GAGVSQSPSNKVTEKGKDVELRCDPISGHTALYWYRQSLGQGLEFLIYFQGNSAPDKSGLPSDRFSAERTGGSVSTLTIQRTQQEDSAVYLCASSPTDSGNTIYFGEGSWLTVV.

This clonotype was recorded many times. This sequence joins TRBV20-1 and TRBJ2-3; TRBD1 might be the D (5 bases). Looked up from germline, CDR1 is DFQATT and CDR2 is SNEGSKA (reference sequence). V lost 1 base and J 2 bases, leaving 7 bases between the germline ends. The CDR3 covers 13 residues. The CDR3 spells CSARGGYTDTQYF. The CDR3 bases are TGCAGTGCTAGAGGGGGCTACACAGATACGCAGTATTTT.

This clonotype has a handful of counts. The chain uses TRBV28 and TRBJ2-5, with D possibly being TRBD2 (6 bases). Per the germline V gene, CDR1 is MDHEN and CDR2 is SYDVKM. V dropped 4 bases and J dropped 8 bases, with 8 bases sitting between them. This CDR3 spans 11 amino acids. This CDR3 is CASSSGVTQYF. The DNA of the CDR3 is TGTGCCAGCAGTTCGGGGGTAACCCAGTACTTC.